These 25 T cell receptor beta chains share one sample of origin, sequenced in a study of cytomegalovirus exposure and HLA in healthy donors. Primers: 60 Vbeta forward and 13 Jbeta reverse. Assay: immunoSEQ multiplex PCR; the TCRdb copy retains only in-frame clones and omits some. The data hold about 130,000 clones, with around 78% observed a single time. The sample taken for sequencing was PBMCs. These receptors all come from a woman between 45 and 60 years old in good health and CMV-seronegative.

The table lists this clone with a few counts. The rearrangement uses TRBV19 and TRBJ1-4, with 8 bases fitting TRBD1. Germline CDR1 LNHDA, CDR2 SQIVND (reference sequence). Trimming at V came to 6 bases and at J to 7 bases, leaving 16 bases not matched to a gene. This CDR3 contains 17 residues. This CDR3 reads CASSLMLTGGRGEKLFF. DNA of the CDR3: TGTGCCAGTAGCCTGATGCTCACAGGGGGAAGGGGTGAAAAACTGTTTTTT.

V usage is TRBV6-5 and J usage is TRBJ1-2, with D possibly being TRBD1 (6 bases). The V and J ends lost 4 bases and 3 bases respectively, with 18 bases between them. The CDR3 is made up of 16 amino acids. Germline CDR1 and CDR2: MNHEY and SVGAGI. The CDR3 sequence is CASSLRGGSLDYGYTF. CDR3 coding DNA: TGTGCCAGCAGTTTGAGAGGGGGAAGCTTAGACTATGGCTACACCTTC.

The J gene is TRBJ2-1, the V gene TRBV5-4, with 11 bases fitting TRBD2. This CDR3 spans 17 amino acids. V was pared by 7 bases and J by 3 bases, with 12 bases of the junction left unmatched. Germline values: CDR1 SGHNT, CDR2 YYREEE (reference sequence). CDR3 sequence reads: CASRGSGRVKDYNEQFF. The CDR3 DNA follows: TGTGCCAGCCGGGGTAGCGGGAGGGTAAAGGACTACAATGAGCAGTTCTTC.

The chain couples TRBV9 to TRBJ1-2, with unresolved D. Germline CDR1 SGDLS, CDR2 YYNGEE. V was trimmed by 0 bases and J by 2 bases, leaving 5 bases between them. This CDR3 has 13 residues. CDR3 sequence reads: CASSVDRNYGYTF. CDR3 sequence (DNA): TGTGCCAGCAGCGTAGATAGAAACTATGGCTACACCTTC. Complete variable domain (other parts from reference TRBV9 and TRBJ1-2): DSGVTQTPKHLITATGQRVTLRCSPRSGDLSVYWYQQSLDQGLQFLIQYYNGEERAKGNILERFSAQQFPDLHSELNLSSLELGDSALYFCASSVDRNYGYTFGSGTRLTVV.

The chain links TRBV15 to TRBJ1-2; the D gene is possibly TRBD1 (6 bases). From germline, CDR1 is LNHNV and CDR2 YYDKDF (reference sequence). The V and J ends lost 5 bases and 4 bases respectively, with 23 bases between them. This CDR3 has 17 amino acids. CDR3 coding DNA: TGTGCCACCAGCCCGAGGGGTCCGGGACATGCGACCTATGGCTACACCTTC. Residues: CATSPRGPGHATYGYTF.

The CDR3 DNA reads as TGTGCCTGGAGTGAGCTAGCGGGGATTTCCTACGAGCAGTACTTC. This codes for CAWSELAGISYEQYF. The chain recombines TRBV30 with TRBJ2-7, with TRBD2 matching over 9 bases. This CDR3 contains 15 residues. Trimming cost V 1 base and J 1 base; bases outside gene matches: 5. Germline V gives CDR1 GTSNPN, CDR2 SVGIG (reference sequence).

Turning to this clone: A read error may produce the germline difference seen at one junction end. The V and J genes are TRBV30 and TRBJ1-2, with D perhaps TRBD1 (6 bases). Looked up from germline, CDR1 is GTSNPN and CDR2 is SVGIG (reference sequence). The CDR3 is 14 residues long. The CDR3 loop reads CAWSPNQQGSRYPF. The CDR3 DNA follows: TGTGCCTGGAGCCCAAATCAACAGGGTTCCCGCTACCCCTTC.

This clone was picked up a small number of times. V usage is TRBV19 and J usage is TRBJ1-1; 7 bases match TRBD1. The CDR3 runs to 13 residues. Germline CDR1 is LNHDA and CDR2 is SQIVND (reference sequence). The V segment lost 4 bases and the J segment 7 bases; nucleotides outside the gene matches: 6. This CDR3 reads CASSTWTGGEAFF. The CDR3 bases are TGTGCCAGTAGTACGTGGACAGGTGGTGAAGCTTTCTTT.

V usage is TRBV12-5 and J usage is TRBJ1-1; 8 bases are a match to TRBD1. The germline CDR1 and CDR2 sequences are LGHNT and FRNRAP. The J segment lost 3 bases and the V segment lost 3 bases, leaving 6 bases of the junction unmatched. The CDR3 is 15 amino acids. In DNA, the CDR3 is TGTGCTAGTGGTTTAAACACAGGGGGGGACACTGAAGCTTTCTTT. Translation: CASGLNTGGDTEAFF.

The chain joins TRBV4-1 to TRBJ2-1; 9 bases are shared with TRBD2. With V trimmed by 3 bases and J by 9 bases, 3 bases remained unmatched. Germline loops: CDR1 MGHRA, CDR2 YSYEKL. The CDR3 spans 13 residues. DNA of the CDR3: TGCGCCAGCAGCCATACTAGCGGGTTTGAGCAGTTCTTC. Its protein is CASSHTSGFEQFF.

The rearrangement joins TRBV6-1 to TRBJ1-1; 9 nucleotides match TRBD1. Germline CDR1 and CDR2: MNHNS and SASEGT. Germline trimming cut 6 bases from V and 7 bases from J; bases unmatched to any gene: 6. This CDR3 contains 13 residues. The CDR3 here is CASSARQGDEAFF. The CDR3 nucleotides read TGTGCCAGCAGCGCCCGACAGGGGGATGAAGCTTTCTTT.

Worth noting for this clone: The junction shows a germline mismatch at one end, possibly a read error. The V gene is TRBV19, the J gene TRBJ2-5; 9 bases fit TRBD2. This CDR3 spans 16 amino acids. Germline V gene sequence: CDR1 LNHDA, CDR2 SQIVND (reference sequence). CDR3 residues: CAGSMPWSSGVETQYF. CDR3 in DNA: TGTGCCGGTAGTATGCCTTGGTCTAGCGGGGTGGAGACCCAGTACTTC.

This clone occurred a few times. The rearrangement uses TRBV4-3 and TRBJ2-2, with 8 nucleotides matching TRBD1. The ends lost 4 bases at V and 1 base at J; junction bases unmatched: 5. Germline values: CDR1 LGHNA, CDR2 YSLEER. The CDR3 totals 16 residues. CDR3 nucleotides: TGCGCCAGCAGCCGGGACAGGTCTTTGAACACCGGGGAGCTGTTTTTT. Translating gives CASSRDRSLNTGELFF.

Here the CDR3 DNA reads TGTGCCTGGAGGCACCAGGGGGCGCGGGGCGGGGAGCTGTTTTTT. Its protein product is CAWRHQGARGGELFF. V usage is TRBV30 and J usage is TRBJ2-2, with TRBD1 matching over 8 bases. This CDR3 is 15 amino acids long. Germline lookup yields CDR1 GTSNPN and CDR2 SVGIG (reference sequence). With V trimmed by 3 bases and J by 7 bases, 10 bases remained unmatched.

The rearrangement links TRBV2 to TRBJ2-1; 10 bases are a match to TRBD2. V lost 4 bases, J lost 6 bases, and 6 bases stayed unmatched. The CDR3 has 15 residues. CDR1 SNHLY and CDR2 FYNNEI come from the germline V gene. CDR3 protein: CASSAETSGPNEQFF. The CDR3 region has the DNA TGTGCCAGCAGTGCAGAGACTAGCGGGCCCAATGAGCAGTTCTTC.

V is TRBV11-1 and J is TRBJ1-1; D remains ambiguous. The CDR3 has 13 residues. Looked up from germline, CDR1 is SGHAT and CDR2 is FQDESV (reference sequence). Between the trimmed V and J ends, which lost 5 bases and 4 bases, there was a span of 11 bases. The CDR3 DNA reads as TGTGCCAGCAGCCTCAAACGGGGCACTGAAGCTTTCTTT. It codes for CASSLKRGTEAFF.

This chain uses TRBV6-6 with TRBJ2-5; 8 nucleotides line up with TRBD1. The DNA end is a closer match to TRBJ2-7, so the J assignment may be wrong. CDR1 is MNHNY and CDR2 is SVGAGI in the germline V gene (reference sequence). The CDR3 loop spans 15 amino acids. This CDR3 reads CASSYSAGGEYEQYF. The CDR3 DNA sequence: TGTGCCAGCAGTTACTCGGCAGGGGGCGAGTACGAGCAGTACTTC.

This rearrangement joins TRBV5-6 to TRBJ2-2; D is perhaps TRBD1 (6 bases). V was trimmed by 1 base and J by 2 bases, leaving 18 bases between them. This CDR3 spans 18 amino acids. Germline loops: CDR1 SGHDT, CDR2 YYEEEE. CDR3 nucleotide sequence: TGTGCCAGCAGCTTGCAAGTTAGGGACACAAGAAACACCGGGGAGCTGTTTTTT. It yields the protein CASSLQVRDTRNTGELFF.

J is TRBJ2-3 and V is TRBV5-6; 7 nucleotides line up with TRBD2. The CDR3 loop spans 15 amino acids. V was pared by 4 bases and J by 4 bases, with 9 bases of the junction left unmatched. CDR1 is SGHDT and CDR2 is YYEEEE in the germline V gene. This CDR3 is CASSPDGGSSDTQYF. The CDR3 DNA is TGTGCCAGCAGCCCGGATGGCGGGAGTTCAGATACGCAGTATTTT.

This clone was found a few times. The rearrangement links TRBV19 to TRBJ2-2, with 7 bases fitting TRBD1. This CDR3 comprises 15 residues. The junction had 5 bases not matched to a gene; V was cut back by 2 bases and J by 5 bases. Germline CDR1 and CDR2: LNHDA and SQIVND (reference sequence). Here the CDR3 reads CASSIMLTGTGELFF. CDR3 in DNA: TGTGCCAGTAGTATAATGTTGACAGGGACCGGGGAGCTGTTTTTT.

The J gene is TRBJ2-1, the V gene TRBV28, with D perhaps TRBD2 (6 bases). Germline assignment: CDR1 MDHEN and CDR2 SYDVKM. The length of the CDR3 is 15 residues. V lost 2 bases to trimming and J lost 0 bases, with 8 bases between them. CDR3 in DNA: TGTGCCAGCAGTTTAGGGGGGTTCTCCTACAATGAGCAGTTCTTC. Its translation is CASSLGGFSYNEQFF.

This clone was detected a few times. CDR3 region: CASGVISGSNQPQHF. In nucleotides, the CDR3 is TGTGCCAGCGGGGTTATATCGGGGAGCAATCAGCCCCAGCATTTT. The chain uses TRBV7-8 and TRBJ1-5; D call uncertain. CDR1 SGHVS and CDR2 FQNEAQ come from the germline V gene. The CDR3 is 15 amino acids. Trimming cost V 8 bases and J 1 base, with 15 bases left between them.

This clone was detected once. V is TRBV9 and J is TRBJ1-2; 9 nucleotides align to TRBD1. The germline CDR1 and CDR2 sequences are SGDLS and YYNGEE. This CDR3 comprises 14 residues. The V and J ends lost 6 bases and 5 bases, in that order; junction bases with no gene match: 8. In nucleotides, the CDR3 is TGTGCCAGCACCGCGGACAGGGGAATATATGGCTACACCTTC. Protein sequence: CASTADRGIYGYTF.

CDR3 sequence reads: CASSILPSGLTGELFF. In nucleotides, the CDR3 is TGCGCCAGCAGCATCCTCCCTAGCGGGCTCACCGGGGAGCTGTTTTTT. V usage is TRBV5-1 and J usage is TRBJ2-2; TRBD2 matches at 8 bases. Germline trimming cut 4 bases from V and 4 bases from J; bases unmatched to any gene: 9. CDR1 and CDR2 from the germline V gene are SGHRS and YFSETQ. The length of the CDR3 is 16 residues.

The rearrangement uses TRBV6-5 and TRBJ1-2; 7 nucleotides match TRBD1. This CDR3 region has 15 residues. The junction had 11 bases not matched to a gene; V was cut back by 8 bases and J by 2 bases. The V gene's germline CDR1 is MNHEY and CDR2 SVGAGI. The DNA of the CDR3 is TGTGCCAGCGCTGAGGGCTTGACAGGGAACTATGGCTACACCTTC. Translating gives CASAEGLTGNYGYTF.